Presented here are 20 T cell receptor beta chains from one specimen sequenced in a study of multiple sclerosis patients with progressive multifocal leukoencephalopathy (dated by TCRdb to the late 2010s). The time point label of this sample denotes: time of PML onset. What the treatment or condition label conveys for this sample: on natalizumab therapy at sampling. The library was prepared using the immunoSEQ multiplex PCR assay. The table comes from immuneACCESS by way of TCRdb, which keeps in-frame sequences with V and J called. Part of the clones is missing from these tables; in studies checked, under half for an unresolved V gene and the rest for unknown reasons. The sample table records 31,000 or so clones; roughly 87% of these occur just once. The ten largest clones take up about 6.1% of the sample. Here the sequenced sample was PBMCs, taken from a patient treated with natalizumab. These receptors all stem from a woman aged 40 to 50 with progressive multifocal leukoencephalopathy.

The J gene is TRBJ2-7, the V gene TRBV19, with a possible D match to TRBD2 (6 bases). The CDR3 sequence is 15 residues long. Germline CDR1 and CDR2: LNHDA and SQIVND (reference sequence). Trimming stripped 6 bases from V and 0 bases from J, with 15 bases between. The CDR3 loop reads CASSPGDSRSYEQYF. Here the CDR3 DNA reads TGTGCCAGTAGCCCCGGGGACTCACGCTCCTACGAGCAGTACTTC.

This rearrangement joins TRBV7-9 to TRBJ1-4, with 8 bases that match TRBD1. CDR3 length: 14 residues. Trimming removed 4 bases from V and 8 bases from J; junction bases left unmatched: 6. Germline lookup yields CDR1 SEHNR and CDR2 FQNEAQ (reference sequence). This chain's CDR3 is CASSSGQVREKLFF. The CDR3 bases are TGTGCCAGCAGCTCGGGACAGGTTCGGGAAAAACTGTTTTTT.

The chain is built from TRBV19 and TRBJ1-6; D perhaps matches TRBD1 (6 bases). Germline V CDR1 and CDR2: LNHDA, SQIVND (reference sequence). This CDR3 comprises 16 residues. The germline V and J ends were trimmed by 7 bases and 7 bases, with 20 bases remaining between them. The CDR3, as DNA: TGTGCCAGTAAGGAGGTCGGGGGCGCAGGCAATTCACCCCTCCACTTT. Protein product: CASKEVGGAGNSPLHF.

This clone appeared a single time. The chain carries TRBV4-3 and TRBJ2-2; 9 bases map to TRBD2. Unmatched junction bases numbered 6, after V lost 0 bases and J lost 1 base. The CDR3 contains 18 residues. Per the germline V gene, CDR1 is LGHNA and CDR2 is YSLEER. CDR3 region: CASSQDVAGVMNTGELFF. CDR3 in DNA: TGCGCCAGCAGCCAAGACGTAGCGGGAGTAATGAACACCGGGGAGCTGTTTTTT.

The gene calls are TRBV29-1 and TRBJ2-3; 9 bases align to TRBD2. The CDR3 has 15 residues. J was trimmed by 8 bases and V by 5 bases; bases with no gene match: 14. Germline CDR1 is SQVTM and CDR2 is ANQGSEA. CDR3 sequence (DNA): TGCAGCGTTTCCGGGACTAGCCTAACAAGGGGTACGCAGTATTTT. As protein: CSVSGTSLTRGTQYF.

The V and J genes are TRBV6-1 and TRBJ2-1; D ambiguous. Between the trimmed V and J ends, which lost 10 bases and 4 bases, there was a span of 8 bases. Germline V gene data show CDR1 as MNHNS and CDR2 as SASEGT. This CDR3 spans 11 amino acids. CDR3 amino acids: CATHTYNEQFF. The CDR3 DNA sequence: TGTGCCACCCATACATACAATGAGCAGTTCTTC.

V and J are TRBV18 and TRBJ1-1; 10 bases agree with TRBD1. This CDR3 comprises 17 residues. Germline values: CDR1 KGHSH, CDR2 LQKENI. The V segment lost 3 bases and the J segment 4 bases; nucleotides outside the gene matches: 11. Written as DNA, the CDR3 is TGTGCCAGCTCACCGAGAATTCGGGGACAGGGGATCACTGAAGCTTTCTTT. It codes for CASSPRIRGQGITEAFF. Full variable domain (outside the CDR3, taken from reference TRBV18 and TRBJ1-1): NAGVMQNPRHLVRRRGQEARLRCSPMKGHSHVYWYRQLPEEGLKFMVYLQKENIIDESGMPKERFSAEFPKEGPSILRIQQVVRGDSAAYFCASSPRIRGQGITEAFFGQGTRLTVV.

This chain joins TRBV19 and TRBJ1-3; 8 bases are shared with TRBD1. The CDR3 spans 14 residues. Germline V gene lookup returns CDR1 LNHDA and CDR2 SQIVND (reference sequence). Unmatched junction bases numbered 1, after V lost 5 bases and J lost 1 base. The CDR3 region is CASSGQGSGNTIYF. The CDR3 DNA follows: TGTGCCAGTAGTGGACAGGGTTCTGGAAACACCATATATTTT.

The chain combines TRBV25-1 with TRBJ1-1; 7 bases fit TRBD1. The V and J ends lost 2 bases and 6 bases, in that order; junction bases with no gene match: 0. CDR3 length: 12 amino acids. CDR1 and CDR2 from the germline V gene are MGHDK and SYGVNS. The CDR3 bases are TGTGCCAGCAGTGAACAGGGGGCTGAAGCTTTCTTT. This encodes CASSEQGAEAFF.

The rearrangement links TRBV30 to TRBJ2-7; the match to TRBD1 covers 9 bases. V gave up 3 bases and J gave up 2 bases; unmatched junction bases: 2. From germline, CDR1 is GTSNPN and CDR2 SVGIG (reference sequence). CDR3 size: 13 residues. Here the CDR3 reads CAWRTGGTYEQYF. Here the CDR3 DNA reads TGTGCCTGGAGGACAGGGGGTACCTACGAGCAGTACTTC.

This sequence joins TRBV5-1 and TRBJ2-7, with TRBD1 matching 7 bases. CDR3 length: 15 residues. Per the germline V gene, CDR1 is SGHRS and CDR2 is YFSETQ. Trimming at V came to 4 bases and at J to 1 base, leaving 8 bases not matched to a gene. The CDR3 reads CASSRPQQGSYEQYF. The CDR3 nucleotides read TGCGCCAGCAGCCGGCCCCAACAGGGGTCCTACGAGCAGTACTTC.

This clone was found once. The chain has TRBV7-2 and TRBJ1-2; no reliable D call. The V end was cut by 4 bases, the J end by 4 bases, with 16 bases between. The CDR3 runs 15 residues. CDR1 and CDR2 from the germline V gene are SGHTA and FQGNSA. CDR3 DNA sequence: TGTGCCAGCAGCTCTAACCCGGACGGCCTCTATGGCTACACCTTC. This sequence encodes CASSSNPDGLYGYTF.

The CDR3 DNA reads as TGTGCCAGCAGCTCCGGAGCGGGGGGGGTGGAGACCCAGTACTTC. It specifies CASSSGAGGVETQYF. The V gene is TRBV7-6, the J gene TRBJ2-5, with 10 bases matching TRBD2. The CDR3 runs to 15 residues. Germline lookup yields CDR1 SGHVS and CDR2 FNYEAQ. With 4 bases clipped from V and 5 bases from J, the junction kept 7 bases outside the gene matches. The variable domain in full, completed from reference TRBV7-6 and TRBJ2-5, reads GAGVSQSPRYKVTKRGQDVALRCDPISGHVSLYWYRQALGQGPEFLTYFNYEAQQDKSGLPNDRFSAERPEGSISTLTIQRTEQRDSAMYRCASSSGAGGVETQYFGPGTRLLVL.

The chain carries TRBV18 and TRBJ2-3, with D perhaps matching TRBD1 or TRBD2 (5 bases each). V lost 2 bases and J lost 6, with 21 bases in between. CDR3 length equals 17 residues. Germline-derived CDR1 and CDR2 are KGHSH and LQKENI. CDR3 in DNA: TGTGCCAGCTCACCAACCCAGATCCGGGGTTCAGGGGATACGCAGTATTTT. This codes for CASSPTQIRGSGDTQYF.

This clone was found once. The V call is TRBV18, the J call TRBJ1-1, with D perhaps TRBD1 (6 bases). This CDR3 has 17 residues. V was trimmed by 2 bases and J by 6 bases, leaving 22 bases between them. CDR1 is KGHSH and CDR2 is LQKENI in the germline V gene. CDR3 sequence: CASSPTPKQQGRSEAFF. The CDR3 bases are TGTGCCAGCTCACCAACTCCTAAACAGCAGGGGCGTTCTGAAGCTTTCTTT.

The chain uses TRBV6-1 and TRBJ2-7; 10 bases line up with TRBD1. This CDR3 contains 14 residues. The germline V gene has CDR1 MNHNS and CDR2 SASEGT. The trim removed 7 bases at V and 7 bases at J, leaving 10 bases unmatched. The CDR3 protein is CASTRDRGAGEQYF. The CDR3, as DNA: TGTGCCAGCACCCGGGACAGGGGCGCGGGGGAGCAGTACTTC.

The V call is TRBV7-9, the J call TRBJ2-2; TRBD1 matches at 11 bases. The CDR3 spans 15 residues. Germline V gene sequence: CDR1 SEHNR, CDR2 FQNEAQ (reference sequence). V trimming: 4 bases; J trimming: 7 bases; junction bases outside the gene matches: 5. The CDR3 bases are TGTGCCAGCAGCTCGGACAGGGGGCAGGTCGGGGAGCTGTTTTTT. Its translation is CASSSDRGQVGELFF.

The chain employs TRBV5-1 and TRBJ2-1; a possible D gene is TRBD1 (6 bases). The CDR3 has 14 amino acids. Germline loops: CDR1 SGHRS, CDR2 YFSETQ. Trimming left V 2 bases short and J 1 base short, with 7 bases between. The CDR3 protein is CASSFGQSYNEQFF. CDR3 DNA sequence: TGCGCCAGCAGCTTCGGACAGTCCTACAATGAGCAGTTCTTC.

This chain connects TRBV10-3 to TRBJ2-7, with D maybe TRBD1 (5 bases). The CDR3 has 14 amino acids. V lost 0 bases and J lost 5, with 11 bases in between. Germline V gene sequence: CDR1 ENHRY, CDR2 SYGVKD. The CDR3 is CAISESWQGHEQYF. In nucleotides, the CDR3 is TGTGCCATCAGTGAGTCTTGGCAGGGCCACGAGCAGTACTTC.

The CDR3 sequence is CASSLGGTAYNEQFF. The CDR3 DNA sequence: TGTGCCAGCAGCTTAGGCGGGACAGCCTACAATGAGCAGTTCTTC. V and J are TRBV5-4 and TRBJ2-1; TRBD1 might be the D (7 bases). Between the trimmed V and J ends, which lost 2 bases and 2 bases, there was a span of 11 bases. CDR1 and CDR2 from the germline V gene are SGHNT and YYREEE (reference sequence). The CDR3 contains 15 residues. The full variable domain, with the rest looked up from reference TRBV5-4 and TRBJ2-1, is ETGVTQSPTHLIKTRGQQVTLRCSSQSGHNTVSWYQQALGQGPQFIFQYYREEENGRGNFPPRFSGLQFPNYSSELNVNALELDDSALYLCASSLGGTAYNEQFFGPGTRLTVL.